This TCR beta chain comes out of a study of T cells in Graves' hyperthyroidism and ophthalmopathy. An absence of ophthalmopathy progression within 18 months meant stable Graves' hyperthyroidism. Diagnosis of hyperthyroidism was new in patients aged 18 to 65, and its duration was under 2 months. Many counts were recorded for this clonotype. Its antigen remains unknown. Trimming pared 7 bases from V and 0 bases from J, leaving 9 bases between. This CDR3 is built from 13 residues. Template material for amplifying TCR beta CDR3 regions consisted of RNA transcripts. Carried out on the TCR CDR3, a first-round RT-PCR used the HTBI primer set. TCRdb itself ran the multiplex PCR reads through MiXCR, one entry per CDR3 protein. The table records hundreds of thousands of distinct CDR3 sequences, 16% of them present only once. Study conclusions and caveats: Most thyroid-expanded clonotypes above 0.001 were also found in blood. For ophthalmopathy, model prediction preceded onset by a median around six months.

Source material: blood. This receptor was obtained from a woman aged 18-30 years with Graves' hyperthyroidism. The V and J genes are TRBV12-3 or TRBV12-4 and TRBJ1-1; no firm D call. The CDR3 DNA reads TGTGCCAGCACCCTCTTTTTGAACACTGAAGCTTTCTTT. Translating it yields CASTLFLNTEAFF.